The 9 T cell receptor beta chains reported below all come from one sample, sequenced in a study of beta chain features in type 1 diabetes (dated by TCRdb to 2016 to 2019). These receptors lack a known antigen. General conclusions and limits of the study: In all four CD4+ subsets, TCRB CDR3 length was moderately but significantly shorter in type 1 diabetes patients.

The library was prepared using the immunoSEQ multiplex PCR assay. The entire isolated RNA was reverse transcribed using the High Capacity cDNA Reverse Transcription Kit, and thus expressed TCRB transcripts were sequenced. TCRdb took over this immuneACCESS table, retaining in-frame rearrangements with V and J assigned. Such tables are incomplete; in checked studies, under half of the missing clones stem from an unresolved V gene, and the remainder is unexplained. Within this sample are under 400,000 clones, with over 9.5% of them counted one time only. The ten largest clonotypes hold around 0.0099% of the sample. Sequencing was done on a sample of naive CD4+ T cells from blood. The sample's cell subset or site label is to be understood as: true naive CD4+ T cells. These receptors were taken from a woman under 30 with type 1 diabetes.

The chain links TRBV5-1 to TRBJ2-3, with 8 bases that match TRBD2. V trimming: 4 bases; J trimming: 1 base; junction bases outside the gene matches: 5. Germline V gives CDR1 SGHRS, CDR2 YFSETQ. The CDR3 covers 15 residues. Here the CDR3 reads CASSIPGGGTDTQYF. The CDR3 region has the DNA TGCGCCAGCAGCATCCCGGGAGGGGGCACAGATACGCAGTATTTT.

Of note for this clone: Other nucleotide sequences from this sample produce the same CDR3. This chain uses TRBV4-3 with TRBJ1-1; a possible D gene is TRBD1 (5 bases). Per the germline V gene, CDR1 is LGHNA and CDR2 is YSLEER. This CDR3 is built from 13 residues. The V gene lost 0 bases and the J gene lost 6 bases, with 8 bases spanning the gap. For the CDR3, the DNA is TGCGCCAGCAGCCAAGACCGGGGGGCTGAAGCTTTCTTT. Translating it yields CASSQDRGAEAFF.

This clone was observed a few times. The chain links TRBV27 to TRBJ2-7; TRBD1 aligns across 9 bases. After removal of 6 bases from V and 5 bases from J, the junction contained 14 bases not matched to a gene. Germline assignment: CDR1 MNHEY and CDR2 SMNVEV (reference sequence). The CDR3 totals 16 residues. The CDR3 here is CASSEIQGAPLHEQYF. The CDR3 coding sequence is TGTGCCAGCAGCGAGATACAGGGGGCGCCGCTCCACGAGCAGTACTTC.

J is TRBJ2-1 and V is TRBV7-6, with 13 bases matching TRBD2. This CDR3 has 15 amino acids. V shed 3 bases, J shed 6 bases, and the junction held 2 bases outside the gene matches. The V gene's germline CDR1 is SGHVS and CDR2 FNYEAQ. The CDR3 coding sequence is TGTGCCAGCAGCTTGGGACTAGCGGGACGCAATGAGCAGTTCTTC. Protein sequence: CASSLGLAGRNEQFF.

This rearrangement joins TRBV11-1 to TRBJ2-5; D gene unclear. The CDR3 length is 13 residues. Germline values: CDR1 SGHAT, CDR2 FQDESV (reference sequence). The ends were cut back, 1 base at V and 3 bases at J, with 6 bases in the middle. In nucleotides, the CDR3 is TGTGCCAGCAGCTTAGTAGTCGAAGAGACCCAGTACTTC. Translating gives CASSLVVEETQYF. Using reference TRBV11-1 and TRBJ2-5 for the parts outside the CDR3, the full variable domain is EAEVAQSPRYKITEKSQAVAFWCDPISGHATLYWYRQILGQGPELLVQFQDESVVDDSQLPKDRFSAERLKGVDSTLKIQPAELGDSAMYLCASSLVVEETQYFGPGTRLLVL.

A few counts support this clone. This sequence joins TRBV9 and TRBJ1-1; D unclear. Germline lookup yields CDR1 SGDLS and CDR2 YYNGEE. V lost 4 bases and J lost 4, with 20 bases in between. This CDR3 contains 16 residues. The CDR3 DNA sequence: TGTGCCAGCAGCACTATAGACGCCAGTATAGGCACTGAAGCTTTCTTT. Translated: CASSTIDASIGTEAFF.

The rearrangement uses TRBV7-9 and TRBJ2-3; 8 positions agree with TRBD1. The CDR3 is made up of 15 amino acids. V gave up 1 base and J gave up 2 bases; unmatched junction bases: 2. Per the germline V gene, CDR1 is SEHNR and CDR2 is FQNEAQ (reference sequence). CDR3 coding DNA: TGTGCCAGCAGCTTAGGGACAGGGACCACAGATACGCAGTATTTT. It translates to CASSLGTGTTDTQYF.

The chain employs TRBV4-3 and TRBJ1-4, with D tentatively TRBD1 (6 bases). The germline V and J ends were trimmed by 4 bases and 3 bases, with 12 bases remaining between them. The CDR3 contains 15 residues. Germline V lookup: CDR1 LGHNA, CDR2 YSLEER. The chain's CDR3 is CASSPRQDANEKLFF. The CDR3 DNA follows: TGCGCCAGCAGCCCTAGACAGGACGCTAATGAAAAACTGTTTTTT.

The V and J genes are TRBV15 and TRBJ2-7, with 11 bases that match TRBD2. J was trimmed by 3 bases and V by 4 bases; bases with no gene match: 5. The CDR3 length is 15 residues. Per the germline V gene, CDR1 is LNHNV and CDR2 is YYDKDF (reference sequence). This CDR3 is CATSKGTSGLYEQYF. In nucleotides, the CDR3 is TGTGCCACCAGCAAAGGGACTAGCGGCCTCTACGAGCAGTACTTC.